This TCR beta chain is drawn from a study of tumor-infiltrating lymphocytes in primary liver carcinoma. The overall study: There were tumors of stage T1-T3 N0M0, each 4.2 to 10 cm across.

Study outcomes and limitations: Tumors had a top-250-clone fraction that was significantly higher than blood (p = 0.039).

Turning to this clonotype: Its antigen is unknown. Possible read error: a much larger clone is one base away.

Trimming removed 2 bases from V and 2 bases from J, with 6 bases in between. The CDR3 sequence is 13 residues long. CDR1 is MNHEY and CDR2 is SVGEGT in the germline V gene. cDNA specific to TCR beta was made from 450 to 500 ng of total RNA, with a constant-region primer employed for priming. Modified slightly, ARM-PCR produced TCR beta libraries over three nested multiplex PCR rounds. In the first two PCR rounds, TRBV1-TRBV30 forward primers were paired with a C-beta reverse primer, and each round lasted roughly 9 cycles. Each CDR3 protein is one row after TCRdb ran MiXCR on the multiplex PCR reads. The data contain fewer than 350,000 distinct CDR3 sequences, less than 65% of them singletons. It was unsorted whole blood that yielded blood RNA, and germline DNA was also extracted.

Sequencing was performed on peripheral blood. This TCR came from a man aged 40-55 years with primary liver carcinoma and hepatitis B virus infection. The rearrangement joins TRBV6-2 or TRBV6-3 to TRBJ1-1; D call uncertain. CDR3 DNA: TGTGCCAGCAGTTACCTTCGAAACACTGAAGCTTTCTTT. Translation: CASSYLRNTEAFF.